This T cell receptor (beta chain) was identified during a study of CD8 T cells in ankylosing spondylitis (dated by TCRdb to the late 2010s). Some background on the complete study: T cell receptor beta repertoires were profiled in healthy donors and ankylosing spondylitis patients so that disease-linked TCR variants could be found. The whole study cohort included 108 healthy donors and about two dozen ankylosing spondylitis patients. Peripheral blood was sampled, and synovial fluid was additionally collected from ankylosing spondylitis patients.

This clonotype came up many times. The specificity of this receptor is unknown. Base qualities are missing; no much larger clone stands one base away. Study-wide findings and limitations: Blood from ankylosing spondylitis patients appeared to be characterized by a TCR beta motif composed of several highly homologous amino acid variants. A CD8+ phenotype was shown by the disease-linked clones, which were found at relatively low frequencies in peripheral blood. Some motif variants had previously been reported in the synovial fluid and blood of reactive arthritis patients, which suggests shared mechanisms of disease initiation. According to the report, matched synovial fluid samples from ankylosing spondylitis patients were significantly enriched for the disease-linked clones.

The sample was run on an Illumina HiSeq 2500. Quantitative 5'-RACE with molecular barcodes was used to prepare TCR beta libraries. Regarding the original processing steps: To identify disease-linked TCR variants, a new computational method was used, one built on a probabilistic model of VDJ rearrangement. The public reads were quality trimmed at Q25 with fastp and then assembled into clones with MiXCR by TCRdb, keeping productive beta chains. Identical CDR3 protein sequences are pooled into one entry, listed with their most common genes and DNA. TCRdb, not the authors, supplied the V and J calls. The sample yields more than 300,000 distinct CDR3 sequences; around 10% were counted once. 9.1% of the sample is in the top ten clones. The CDR3 sequence holds 15 residues, the cysteine and phenylalanine included. CDR3 DNA only is kept here, 45 bases in frame from base 1. The germline V gene (reference sequence) specifies MNHEY as CDR1 and SMNVEV as CDR2. Germline trimming amounts to 6 bases on V and 5 bases on J, with 5 as the count of junction bases outside the gene matches.

Input material: blood, either unsorted or a sorted T cell fraction (not recorded which). The receptor was derived from a female donor with ankylosing spondylitis or in good health (not recorded which). The chain is made from TRBV27 and TRBJ2-1, with 12 middle bases fitting TRBD2. The encoded CDR3 is CASSRLAGADNEQFF. The sequenced DNA is TGTGCCAGCAGCCGACTAGCGGGAGCGGACAATGAGCAGTTCTTC.